This passage covers 2 T cell receptor beta chains from one sample sequenced in a study of tumor-infiltrating lymphocytes in primary liver carcinoma. Joint extraction of RNA and DNA used roughly 17-32 mg of bulk tissue that was unsorted. The input was around 530 ng total RNA; TCR beta cDNA was made from it with a constant-region primer. Slightly modified ARM-PCR, run as three nested multiplex PCR rounds, produced the TCR beta libraries. Investigators reported that the first two PCR rounds, at roughly 10 cycles each, used TRBV1-TRBV30 forward primers with a C-beta reverse primer. MiXCR, applied by TCRdb to the multiplex PCR reads, yields one record per CDR3 protein. The sample lists approximately 60,000 distinct CDR3 sequences, around 64% occurring once. The source material was liver tumor tissue from sampling region 2. Subset noted: tumor region T2, inferior pole. The receptor set was obtained from a man aged 35 to 55 with primary liver carcinoma and hepatitis B virus infection.

This chain connects TRBV29-1 to TRBJ1-4, with D tentatively TRBD1 (6 bases). Trimming pared 3 bases from V and 10 bases from J, leaving 15 bases between. The CDR3 loop spans 13 amino acids. Germline V gene sequence: CDR1 SQVTM, CDR2 ANQGSEA. CDR3 sequence reads: CSVDSGAQGKLFF. Here the CDR3 DNA reads TGCAGCGTTGACTCGGGGGCGCAGGGAAAACTGTTTTTT.

The chain carries TRBV11-3 and TRBJ1-3; D gene uncertain. V dropped 8 bases and J dropped 2 bases, with 13 bases sitting between them. CDR1 SGHNT and CDR2 YENEEA come from the germline V gene. This CDR3 is 14 amino acids long. CDR3 DNA sequence: TGTGCCAGCGGTTTACACGGGGCTGGAAACACCATATATTTT. Amino acid sequence: CASGLHGAGNTIYF.